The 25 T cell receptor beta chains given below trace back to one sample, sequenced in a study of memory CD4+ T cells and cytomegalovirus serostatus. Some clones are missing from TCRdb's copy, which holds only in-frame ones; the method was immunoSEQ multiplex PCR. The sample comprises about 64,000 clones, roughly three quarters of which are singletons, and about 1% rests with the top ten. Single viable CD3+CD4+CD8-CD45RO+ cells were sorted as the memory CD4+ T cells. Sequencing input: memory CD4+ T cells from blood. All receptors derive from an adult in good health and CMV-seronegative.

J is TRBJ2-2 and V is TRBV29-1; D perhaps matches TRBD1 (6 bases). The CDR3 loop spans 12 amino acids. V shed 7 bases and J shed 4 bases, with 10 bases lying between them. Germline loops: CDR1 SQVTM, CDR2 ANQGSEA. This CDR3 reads CSAGAGTGELFF. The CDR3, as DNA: TGCAGCGCAGGGGCGGGCACCGGGGAGCTGTTTTTT.

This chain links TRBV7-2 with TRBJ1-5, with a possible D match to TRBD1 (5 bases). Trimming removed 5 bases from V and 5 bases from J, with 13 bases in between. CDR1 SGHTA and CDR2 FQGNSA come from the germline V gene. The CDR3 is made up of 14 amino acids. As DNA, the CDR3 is TGTGCCAGCAGCCCAAGGCGGGGGGATCAGCCCCAGCATTTT. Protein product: CASSPRRGDQPQHF.

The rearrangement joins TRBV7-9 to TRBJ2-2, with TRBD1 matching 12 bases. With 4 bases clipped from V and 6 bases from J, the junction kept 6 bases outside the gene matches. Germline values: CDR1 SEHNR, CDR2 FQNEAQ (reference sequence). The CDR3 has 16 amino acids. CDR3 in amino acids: CASSYSGTGGPGELFF. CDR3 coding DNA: TGTGCCAGCAGCTACAGCGGGACAGGGGGCCCCGGGGAGCTGTTTTTT. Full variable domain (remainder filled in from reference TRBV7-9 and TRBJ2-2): DTGVSQNPRHKITKRGQNVTFRCDPISEHNRLYWYRQTLGQGPEFLTYFQNEAQLEKSRLLSDRFSAERPKGSFSTLEIQRTEQGDSAMYLCASSYSGTGGPGELFFGEGSRLTVL.

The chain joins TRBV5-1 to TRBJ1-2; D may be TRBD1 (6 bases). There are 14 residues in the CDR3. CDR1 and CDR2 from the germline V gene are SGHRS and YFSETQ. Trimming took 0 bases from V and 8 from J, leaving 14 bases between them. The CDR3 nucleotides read TGCGCCAGCAGCTTGGAGGTGACAGGAGGAGGCTACACCTTC. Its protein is CASSLEVTGGGYTF.

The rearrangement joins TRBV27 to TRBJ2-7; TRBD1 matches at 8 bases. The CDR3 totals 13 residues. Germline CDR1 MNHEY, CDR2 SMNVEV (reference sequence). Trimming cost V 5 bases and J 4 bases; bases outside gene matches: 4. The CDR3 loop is CASSRDRRYEQYF. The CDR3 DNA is TGTGCCAGCAGTCGGGACAGGAGATACGAGCAGTACTTC.

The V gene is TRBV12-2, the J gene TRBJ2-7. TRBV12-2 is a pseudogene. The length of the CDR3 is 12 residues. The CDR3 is CASRLALVKQYF. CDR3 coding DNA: TGTGCAAGTCGCTTAGCGCTGGTGAAGCAGTACTTC.

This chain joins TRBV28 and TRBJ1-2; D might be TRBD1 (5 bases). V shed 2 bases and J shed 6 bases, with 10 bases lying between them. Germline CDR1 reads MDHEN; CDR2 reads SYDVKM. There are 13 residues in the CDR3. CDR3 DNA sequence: TGTGCCAGCAGTTTAGAGGGGAGGAATGGCTACACCTTC. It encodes CASSLEGRNGYTF.

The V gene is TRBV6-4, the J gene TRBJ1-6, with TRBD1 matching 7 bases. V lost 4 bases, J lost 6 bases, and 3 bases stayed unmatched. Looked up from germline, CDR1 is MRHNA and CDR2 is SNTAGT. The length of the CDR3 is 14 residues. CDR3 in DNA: TGTGCCAGCAGTGGACGACAGGGTAATTCACCCCTCCACTTT. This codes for CASSGRQGNSPLHF.

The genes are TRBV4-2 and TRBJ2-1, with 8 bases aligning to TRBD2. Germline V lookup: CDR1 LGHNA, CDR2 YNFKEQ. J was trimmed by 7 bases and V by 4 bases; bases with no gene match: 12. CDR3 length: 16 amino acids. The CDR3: CASSRSRAGGPNEQFF. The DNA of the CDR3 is TGTGCCAGCAGCCGATCGAGGGCGGGAGGACCTAATGAGCAGTTCTTC.

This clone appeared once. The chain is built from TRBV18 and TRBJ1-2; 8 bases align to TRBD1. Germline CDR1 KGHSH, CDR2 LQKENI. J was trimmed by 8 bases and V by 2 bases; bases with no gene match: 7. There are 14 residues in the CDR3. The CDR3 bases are TGTGCCAGCTCACCATCGGCAGGGGGCTTAGGCTACACCTTC. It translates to CASSPSAGGLGYTF.

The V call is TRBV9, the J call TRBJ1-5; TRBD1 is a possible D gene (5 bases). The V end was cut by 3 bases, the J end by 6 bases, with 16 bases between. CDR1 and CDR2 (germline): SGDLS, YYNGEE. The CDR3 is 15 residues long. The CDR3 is CASSAQGVRGQPQHF. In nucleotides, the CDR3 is TGTGCCAGCAGCGCCCAAGGGGTAAGGGGTCAGCCCCAGCATTTT.

CDR3 sequence: CASSTKGTGNYEQYF. CDR3 nucleotides: TGTGCCAGCAGCACTAAAGGGACAGGGAACTACGAGCAGTACTTC. The V gene is TRBV5-6, the J gene TRBJ2-7, with 9 bases matching TRBD1. Trimming took 4 bases from V and 3 from J; bases not matched to a gene: 8. The germline CDR1 and CDR2 sequences are SGHDT and YYEEEE. The CDR3 extends over 15 amino acids.

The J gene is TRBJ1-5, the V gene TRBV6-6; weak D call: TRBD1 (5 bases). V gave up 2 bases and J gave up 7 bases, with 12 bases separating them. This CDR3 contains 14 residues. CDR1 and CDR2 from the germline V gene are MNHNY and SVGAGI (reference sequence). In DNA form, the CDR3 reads TGTGCCAGCAGTTACGATCGTGGGGCCCAGCCCCAGCATTTT. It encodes CASSYDRGAQPQHF.

CDR3 amino acids: CASSQGERGMTDTQYF. The CDR3 nucleotides are TGCGCCAGCAGCCAAGGCGAACGCGGTATGACAGATACGCAGTATTTT. The rearrangement uses TRBV4-3 and TRBJ2-3; D is uncertain. This CDR3 region has 16 residues. Germline V lookup: CDR1 LGHNA, CDR2 YSLEER. V was trimmed by 1 base and J by 3 bases, leaving 14 bases between them.

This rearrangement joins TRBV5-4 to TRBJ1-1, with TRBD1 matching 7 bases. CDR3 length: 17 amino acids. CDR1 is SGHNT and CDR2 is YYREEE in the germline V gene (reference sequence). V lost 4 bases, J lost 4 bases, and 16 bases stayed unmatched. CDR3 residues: CASSPGTASPKRTEAFF. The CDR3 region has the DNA TGTGCCAGCAGCCCTGGGACAGCTTCCCCGAAACGCACTGAAGCTTTCTTT.

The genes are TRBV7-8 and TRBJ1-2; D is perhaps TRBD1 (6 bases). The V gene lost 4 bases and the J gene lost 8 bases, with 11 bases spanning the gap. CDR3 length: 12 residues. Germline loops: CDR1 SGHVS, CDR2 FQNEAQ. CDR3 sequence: CASSSGANGYTF. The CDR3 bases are TGTGCCAGCAGCTCAGGGGCCAACGGCTACACCTTC. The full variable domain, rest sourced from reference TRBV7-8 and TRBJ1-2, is GAGVSQSPRYKVAKRGQDVALRCDPISGHVSLFWYQQALGQGPEFLTYFQNEAQLDKSGLPSDRFFAERPEGSVSTLKIQRTQQEDSAVYLCASSSGANGYTFGSGTRLTVV.

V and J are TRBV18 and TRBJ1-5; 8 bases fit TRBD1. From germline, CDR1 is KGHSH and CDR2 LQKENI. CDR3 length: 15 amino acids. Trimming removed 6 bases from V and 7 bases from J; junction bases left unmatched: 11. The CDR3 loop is CASSPEAGGEQPQHF. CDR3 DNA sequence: TGTGCCAGCTCGCCCGAAGCAGGGGGCGAACAGCCCCAGCATTTT.

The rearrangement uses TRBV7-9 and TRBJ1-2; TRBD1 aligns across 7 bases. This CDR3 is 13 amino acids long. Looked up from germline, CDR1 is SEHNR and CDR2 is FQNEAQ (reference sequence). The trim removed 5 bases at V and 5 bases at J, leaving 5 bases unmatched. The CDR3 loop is CASSTRDSYGYTF. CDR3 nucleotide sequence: TGTGCCAGCAGCACCCGGGACAGTTATGGCTACACCTTC. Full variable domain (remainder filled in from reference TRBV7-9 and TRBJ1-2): DTGVSQNPRHKITKRGQNVTFRCDPISEHNRLYWYRQTLGQGPEFLTYFQNEAQLEKSRLLSDRFSAERPKGSFSTLEIQRTEQGDSAMYLCASSTRDSYGYTFGSGTRLTVV.

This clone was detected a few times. The CDR3 DNA reads TGTGCCAGCAGGTGGGTGTCTTCACCCCTCCACTTT. This codes for CASRWVSSPLHF. The J gene is TRBJ1-6, the V gene TRBV2, with D hard to call. The CDR3 contains 12 residues. CDR1 SNHLY and CDR2 FYNNEI come from the germline V gene. Trimming cost V 6 bases and J 9 bases, with 9 bases left between them.

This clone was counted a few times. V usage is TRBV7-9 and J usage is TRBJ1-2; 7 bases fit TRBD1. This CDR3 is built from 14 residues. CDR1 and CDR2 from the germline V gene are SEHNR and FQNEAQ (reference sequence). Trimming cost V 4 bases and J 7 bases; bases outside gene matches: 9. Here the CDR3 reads CASSSDRAVGGYTF. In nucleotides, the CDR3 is TGTGCCAGCAGCTCCGACAGGGCCGTGGGTGGCTACACCTTC.

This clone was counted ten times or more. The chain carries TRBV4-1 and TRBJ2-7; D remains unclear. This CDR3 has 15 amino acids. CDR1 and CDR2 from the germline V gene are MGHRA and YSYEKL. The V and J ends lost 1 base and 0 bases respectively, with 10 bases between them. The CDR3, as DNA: TGCGCCAGCAGCCAAGGTCGAAGACTCTCCTACGAGCAGTACTTC. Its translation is CASSQGRRLSYEQYF.

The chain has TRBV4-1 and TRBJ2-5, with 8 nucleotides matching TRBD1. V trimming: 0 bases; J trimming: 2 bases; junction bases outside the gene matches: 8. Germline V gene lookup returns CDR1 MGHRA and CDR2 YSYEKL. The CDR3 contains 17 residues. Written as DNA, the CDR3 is TGCGCCAGCAGCCAAGATTTCGAGACAGGGGCGCAAGAGACCCAGTACTTC. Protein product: CASSQDFETGAQETQYF.

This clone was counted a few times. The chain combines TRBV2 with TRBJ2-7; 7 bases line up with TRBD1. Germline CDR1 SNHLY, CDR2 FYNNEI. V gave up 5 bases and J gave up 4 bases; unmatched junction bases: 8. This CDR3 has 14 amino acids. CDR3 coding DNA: TGTGCCAGCAGTCGCCAAGGGGGCGGGTACGAGCAGTACTTC. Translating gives CASSRQGGGYEQYF.

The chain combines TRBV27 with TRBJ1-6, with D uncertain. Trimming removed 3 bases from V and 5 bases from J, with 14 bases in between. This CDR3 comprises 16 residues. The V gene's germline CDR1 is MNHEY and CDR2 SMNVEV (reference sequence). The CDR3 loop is CASSLEPRPNNSPLHF. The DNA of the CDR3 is TGTGCCAGCAGTTTGGAACCCAGGCCCAATAATTCACCCCTCCACTTT.

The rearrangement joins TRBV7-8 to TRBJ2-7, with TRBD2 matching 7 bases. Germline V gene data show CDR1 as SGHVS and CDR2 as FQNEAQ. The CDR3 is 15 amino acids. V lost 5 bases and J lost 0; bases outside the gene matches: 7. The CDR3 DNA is TGTGCCAGCAGCCGAGGGGAGGGCCTCTCCTACGAGCAGTACTTC. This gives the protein CASSRGEGLSYEQYF.